These 22 T cell receptor beta chains came from one sample sequenced in a study of PD-1 blockade in classical Hodgkin lymphoma. All patients relapsed after autologous stem cell transplantation, and brentuximab vedotin exposure varied. By magnetic negative selection, CD4+ T cells were purified from thawed PBMCs. This table comes from immunoSEQ multiplex PCR, and its TCRdb copy is limited to in-frame clones, with some not included. The data show just under 30,000 clones, 85% to 90% seen once. The specimen was CD4+ T cells from blood, collected at baseline. All receptors come from a human donor with classical Hodgkin lymphoma.

This rearrangement joins TRBV9 to TRBJ2-2; 9 bases are shared with TRBD2. In germline, CDR1 is SGDLS, CDR2 YYNGEE. This CDR3 is built from 16 residues. V was clipped by 3 bases and J by 2 bases; unmatched bases: 5. The DNA for the CDR3 is TGTGCCAGCAGCGCGCCTAGCGGGACAAACACCGGGGAGCTGTTTTTT. Its protein product is CASSAPSGTNTGELFF.

This clone showed up just once. This chain joins TRBV28 and TRBJ1-4; 9 nucleotides match TRBD1. The CDR3 contains 15 residues. Germline CDR1 MDHEN, CDR2 SYDVKM. V lost 5 bases, J lost 7 bases, and 8 bases stayed unmatched. CDR3 in DNA: TGTGCCAGCAGTCCCCCCGGGACAGGGAGTGAAAAACTGTTTTTT. Encoded protein: CASSPPGTGSEKLFF.

The chain combines TRBV9 with TRBJ2-6; D gene unclear. The CDR3 covers 14 residues. Per the germline V gene, CDR1 is SGDLS and CDR2 is YYNGEE. Trimming removed 3 bases from V and 4 bases from J, with 8 bases in between. The CDR3 loop reads CASSEGSGANVLTF. The DNA for the CDR3 is TGTGCCAGCAGCGAAGGGTCCGGGGCCAACGTCCTGACTTTC.

The CDR3 DNA reads TGTGCCAGCAAGTTAGACAGGGCTGGCTACACCTTC. As protein: CASKLDRAGYTF. J is TRBJ1-2 and V is TRBV2, with 7 bases matching TRBD1. The V gene's germline CDR1 is SNHLY and CDR2 FYNNEI. V shed 7 bases and J 7 bases; nucleotides not matched to a gene: 6. The CDR3 runs 12 residues. Looking up the rest from reference TRBV2 and TRBJ1-2 gives the full variable domain: EPEVTQTPSHQVTQMGQEVILRCVPISNHLYFYWYRQILGQKVEFLVSFYNNEISEKSEIFDDQFSVERPDGSNFTLKIRSTKLEDSAMYFCASKLDRAGYTFGSGTRLTVV.

The chain recombines TRBV9 with TRBJ2-7; 8 bases align to TRBD2. The CDR3 runs to 16 residues. Germline V gene sequence: CDR1 SGDLS, CDR2 YYNGEE. V dropped 0 bases and J dropped 1; count of bases not matched to a gene: 6. In DNA, the CDR3 is TGTGCCAGCAGCGTAGAGTCGCGGGAGGTGTCCTACGAGCAGTACTTC. Translated: CASSVESREVSYEQYF.

The gene calls are TRBV28 and TRBJ2-1; D may be TRBD1 (6 bases). This CDR3 contains 14 residues. The germline V and J ends were trimmed by 6 bases and 7 bases, with 16 bases remaining between them. CDR1 and CDR2 from the germline V gene are MDHEN and SYDVKM. The CDR3 region is CASRIPQGKNEQFF. The DNA for the CDR3 is TGTGCCAGCAGAATCCCTCAGGGGAAGAATGAGCAGTTCTTC.

CDR3 DNA sequence: TGTGCCAGCAGACATAGCGGGAGCACAGATACGCAGTATTTT. Translating gives CASRHSGSTDTQYF. The chain couples TRBV4-2 to TRBJ2-3, with TRBD2 matching over 7 bases. V was pared by 6 bases and J by 0 bases, with 3 bases of the junction left unmatched. In germline, CDR1 is LGHNA, CDR2 YNFKEQ. The CDR3 extends over 14 amino acids.

The rearrangement joins TRBV2 to TRBJ2-3, with D perhaps assigned TRBD1 or TRBD2 (5 bases each). The CDR3 has 19 amino acids. Germline loops: CDR1 SNHLY, CDR2 FYNNEI. The V end was cut by 6 bases, the J end by 4 bases, with 29 bases between. The CDR3 nucleotides read TGTGCCAGCAGATTCGACAGATTCCTTACTCCGACGGGGCCAGATACGCAGTATTTT. Amino acid sequence: CASRFDRFLTPTGPDTQYF. Combining the CDR3 with reference TRBV2 and TRBJ2-3 gives the whole variable domain EPEVTQTPSHQVTQMGQEVILRCVPISNHLYFYWYRQILGQKVEFLVSFYNNEISEKSEIFDDQFSVERPDGSNFTLKIRSTKLEDSAMYFCASRFDRFLTPTGPDTQYFGPGTRLTVL.

This chain connects TRBV5-1 to TRBJ2-1, with a weak D call TRBD2 (5 bases). Trimming removed 7 bases from V and 6 bases from J, with 14 bases in between. Per the germline V gene, CDR1 is SGHRS and CDR2 is YFSETQ. This CDR3 contains 13 residues. The CDR3 DNA is TGCGCCAGCGCCCCGTCCGGGGTCAATGAGCAGTTCTTC. This gives the protein CASAPSGVNEQFF.

This chain joins TRBV4-3 and TRBJ1-3; D is unresolved. CDR1 and CDR2 from the germline V gene are LGHNA and YSLEER. The CDR3 totals 18 residues. The V end lost 0 bases, the J end lost 0 bases, and 15 bases lay between the germline ends. The CDR3 DNA follows: TGCGCCAGCAGCCAAGATAAAGGCGGCACCTTCTCTGGAAACACCATATATTTT. As protein: CASSQDKGGTFSGNTIYF.

The V gene is TRBV29-1, the J gene TRBJ1-1; a weak D match, TRBD1 (5 bases). Germline V CDR1 and CDR2: SQVTM, ANQGSEA. CDR3 length: 10 amino acids. The V gene lost 4 bases and the J gene lost 7 bases, with 7 bases spanning the gap. The CDR3 DNA sequence: TGCAGCGTTGGCAGGGATGAAGCTTTCTTT. Translating gives CSVGRDEAFF.

This clone came up once. The rearrangement uses TRBV14 and TRBJ2-7; 7 positions agree with TRBD2. The CDR3 runs to 18 residues. After removal of 3 bases from V and 4 bases from J, the junction contained 18 bases not matched to a gene. The V gene's germline CDR1 is SGHDN and CDR2 FVKESK. DNA of the CDR3: TGTGCCAGCAGCCACGTCGACCCGGGAGGTGGGGTTTCTTACGAGCAGTACTTC. Translating gives CASSHVDPGGGVSYEQYF.

This clone was detected a few times. The chain recombines TRBV6-1 with TRBJ1-5, with 11 bases fitting TRBD1. The CDR3 has 14 amino acids. Trimming at V came to 5 bases and at J to 7 bases, leaving 4 bases not matched to a gene. The germline gives CDR1 MNHNS, CDR2 SASEGT. The CDR3: CASSRDRGDQPQHF. CDR3 coding DNA: TGTGCCAGCAGTAGGGACAGGGGGGACCAGCCCCAGCATTTT.

This clone was observed a few times. The chain couples TRBV6-5 to TRBJ1-1; D unclear. Looked up from germline, CDR1 is MNHEY and CDR2 is SVGAGI. CDR3 length: 12 amino acids. Trimming left V 6 bases short and J 3 bases short, with 8 bases between. The CDR3 loop is CASSHRDTEAFF. CDR3 DNA sequence: TGTGCCAGCAGCCATAGGGACACTGAAGCTTTCTTT.

This chain connects TRBV10-1 to TRBJ2-7; D could derive from TRBD1 or TRBD2 (5 bases each). This CDR3 comprises 14 residues. The V gene's germline CDR1 is WNHNN and CDR2 SYGVQD (reference sequence). Between the trimmed V and J ends, which lost 3 bases and 5 bases, there was a span of 14 bases. CDR3 DNA: TGCGCCAGCAGTGAAGGGACCCGCCCCCACGAGCAGTACTTC. Translating gives CASSEGTRPHEQYF.

The chain recombines TRBV7-2 with TRBJ2-2, with unresolved D. Trimming pared 2 bases from V and 0 bases from J, leaving 7 bases between. This CDR3 is built from 15 residues. CDR1 SGHTA and CDR2 FQGNSA come from the germline V gene. The CDR3 sequence is CASSLNGPNTGELFF. The CDR3 region has the DNA TGTGCCAGCAGCTTAAACGGGCCGAACACCGGGGAGCTGTTTTTT.

The chain is built from TRBV30 and TRBJ2-7, with unresolved D. CDR1 is GTSNPN and CDR2 is SVGIG in the germline V gene (reference sequence). The CDR3 totals 11 residues. Trimming cost V 7 bases and J 2 bases, with 9 bases left between them. The CDR3 loop is CAFPKPYEQYF. The CDR3 DNA reads TGTGCCTTTCCAAAGCCCTACGAGCAGTACTTC.

V and J are TRBV11-3 and TRBJ2-1; 11 bases fit TRBD1. In germline, CDR1 is SGHNT, CDR2 YENEEA. V lost 5 bases to trimming and J lost 6 bases; unmatched junction nucleotides: 6. This CDR3 is built from 15 residues. Here the CDR3 reads CASSLRGTGGNEQFF. As DNA, the CDR3 is TGTGCCAGCAGCCTAAGGGGGACAGGGGGCAATGAGCAGTTCTTC.

The J gene is TRBJ1-1, the V gene TRBV28, with no clear D. Germline V CDR1 and CDR2: MDHEN, SYDVKM. The V and J ends lost 3 bases and 0 bases respectively, with 11 bases between them. The CDR3 has 15 residues. CDR3 DNA: TGTGCCAGCAGTTTCACAAGAGCTTTGAACACTGAAGCTTTCTTT. Protein sequence: CASSFTRALNTEAFF.

The chain couples TRBV28 to TRBJ2-7; unclear D gene. CDR3 length: 12 amino acids. V lost 5 bases, J lost 2 bases, and 7 bases lay in between. Germline values: CDR1 MDHEN, CDR2 SYDVKM. For the CDR3, the DNA is TGTGCCAGCAGTCCCACTCCCTACGAGCAGTACTTC. Its translation is CASSPTPYEQYF.

This chain joins TRBV6-5 and TRBJ1-3; TRBD1 is a possible D gene (5 bases). Trimming stripped 6 bases from V and 4 bases from J, with 16 bases between. Germline CDR1 reads MNHEY; CDR2 reads SVGAGI. The CDR3 is 15 residues long. In nucleotides, the CDR3 is TGTGCCAGCAGAACTCCACGGGGGGTGGGAAACACCATATATTTT. Amino acids: CASRTPRGVGNTIYF.

V and J are TRBV29-1 and TRBJ2-3; D perhaps matches TRBD2 (6 bases). V dropped 6 bases and J dropped 0 bases, with 13 bases sitting between them. The CDR3 contains 14 residues. Germline values: CDR1 SQVTM, CDR2 ANQGSEA. The CDR3 loop is CSVEGDASTDTQYF. CDR3 DNA: TGCAGCGTGGAGGGAGACGCTAGCACAGATACGCAGTATTTT.